The T cell receptor beta chain under discussion was sequenced for a study of shared clonotypes between healthy human individuals. On the study more broadly: Ranging from 18 to 49 in age, donors were two women and a few men. The plates for each donor numbered three CD4 naive, three CD4 memory, two CD8 naive and one CD8 memory. Points from the study as a whole: Clonotypes that were shared across a handful of donors made up about 5.1% of naive CD4 clonotypes.

Clones were sequenced by immunoSEQ multiplex PCR, and TCRdb holds only the in-frame ones, with some missing. The profile shows almost 750,000 clones, over 55% of them singletons. Splitting the CD4+ cells yielded a CD45RA+ naive subset and a CD45RA-negative memory subset. The germline V gene encodes CDR1 SGHRS and CDR2 YFSETQ. The CDR3 has 14 amino acids. V gave up 5 bases and J gave up 7 bases; unmatched junction bases: 8. Points on this clone: Antigen specificity is unknown.

The TCR originated in a woman in her 30s in good health. The rearrangement links TRBV5-1 to TRBJ2-1; 8 bases are a match to TRBD1. Sequences were obtained from memory CD4+ T cells sorted from blood. As for subset: CD45RA-negative fraction. The CDR3 sequence: CASSSGTGRNEQFF. CDR3 DNA: TGCGCCAGCAGTTCCGGGACAGGCCGTAATGAGCAGTTCTTC.